Shown below are 31 T cell receptor beta chains from a single sample sequenced in a study of a mutant IDH1 vaccine in newly diagnosed glioma. Only in-frame clones appear in the TCRdb table, and some are missing; sequencing was by immunoSEQ multiplex PCR. The data show approximately 50,000 clones, roughly four fifths seen once. What these receptors recognize is not known. Regarding time point: week 47, end of study. The investigators gave 300 ug of mutant IDH1 20-mer peptide in each vaccine dose, together with topical imiquimod. Sample: PBMCs, taken from a glioma patient whose treatment included an IDH1 peptide vaccine. The receptors stem from a woman aged 50 to 60 with glioma.

This chain connects TRBV5-8 to TRBJ1-4, with no clear D. The CDR3 sequence is 15 residues long. Germline lookup yields CDR1 SGHTS and CDR2 YDEGEE. Trimming took off 3 bases at V and 6 bases at J, with 15 bases between the two ends. Written as DNA, the CDR3 is TGTGCCAGCAGCTCACTCCCGGGGAGAGATGAAAAACTGTTTTTT. It yields the protein CASSSLPGRDEKLFF.

This clone was recorded only once. The rearrangement uses TRBV5-1 and TRBJ1-4; D call uncertain. Deletions cut 0 bases from V and 4 bases from J, with 10 bases between. The CDR3 is 15 residues long. CDR1 is SGHRS and CDR2 is YFSETQ in the germline V gene. CDR3 nucleotide sequence: TGCGCCAGCAGCTTGGCGGCAGATATTAATGAAAAACTGTTTTTT. Amino acids: CASSLAADINEKLFF.

The chain carries TRBV6-1 and TRBJ2-7; 8 nucleotides line up with TRBD2. Trimming took 0 bases from V and 2 from J; bases not matched to a gene: 6. Germline values: CDR1 MNHNS, CDR2 SASEGT. CDR3 size: 16 residues. The CDR3 protein is CASSEATLGGAYEQYF. The CDR3 DNA is TGTGCCAGCAGTGAAGCAACCCTCGGGGGGGCCTACGAGCAGTACTTC.

The chain is built from TRBV5-1 and TRBJ1-2; D is possibly TRBD1 (5 bases). Germline-derived CDR1 and CDR2 are SGHRS and YFSETQ. Trimming pared 0 bases from V and 7 bases from J, leaving 16 bases between. This CDR3 has 15 residues. The CDR3 sequence: CASSLDLTGVGGYTF. CDR3 nucleotides: TGCGCCAGCAGCTTGGATCTTACGGGGGTAGGTGGCTACACCTTC.

The V call is TRBV5-1, the J call TRBJ2-5; a possible D gene is TRBD1 (5 bases). The V gene's germline CDR1 is SGHRS and CDR2 YFSETQ. CDR3 length equals 14 residues. V gave up 4 bases and J gave up 5 bases, with 15 bases separating them. The CDR3 loop reads CASSPQGLRETQYF. CDR3 sequence (DNA): TGCGCCAGCAGCCCTCAGGGTCTCCGGGAGACCCAGTACTTC.

This clone was seen only a few times. V and J are TRBV4-2 and TRBJ2-1; 8 nucleotides line up with TRBD2. The V segment lost 0 bases and the J segment 9 bases; nucleotides outside the gene matches: 10. Germline V lookup: CDR1 LGHNA, CDR2 YNFKEQ. The CDR3 totals 16 residues. The CDR3 is CASSQDFGGASGEQFF. The CDR3 DNA reads TGTGCCAGCAGCCAAGATTTCGGGGGGGCTTCGGGTGAGCAGTTCTTC.

V gene TRBV5-4 combines with J gene TRBJ1-3, with a weak D call TRBD1 (6 bases). The length of the CDR3 is 17 residues. The germline V gene encodes CDR1 SGHNT and CDR2 YYREEE (reference sequence). V was shortened by 3 bases and J by 0 bases, with 16 bases between the two germline ends. The CDR3 DNA reads TGTGCCAGCAGCTCCAAGACCACAGGGAGCTCTGGAAACACCATATATTTT. Translating gives CASSSKTTGSSGNTIYF.

The chain carries TRBV19 and TRBJ2-7, with no clear D. CDR1 and CDR2 from the germline V gene are LNHDA and SQIVND (reference sequence). The CDR3 length is 13 residues. Trimming stripped 2 bases from V and 2 bases from J, with 7 bases between. The CDR3: CASSIPRTYEQYF. CDR3 nucleotide sequence: TGTGCCAGTAGTATACCCAGAACCTACGAGCAGTACTTC. The whole variable domain, filled in from reference TRBV19 and TRBJ2-7, reads DGGITQSPKYLFRKEGQNVTLSCEQNLNHDAMYWYRQDPGQGLRLIYYSQIVNDFQKGDIAEGYSVSREKKESFPLTVTSAQKNPTAFYLCASSIPRTYEQYFGPGTRLTVT.

The CDR3 DNA sequence: TGTGCCAGCAGCTCCGGGGACAGGTACCAAGAGACCCAGTACTTC. It is translated as CASSSGDRYQETQYF. This rearrangement joins TRBV9 to TRBJ2-5, with TRBD1 matching 8 bases. Germline V gene data show CDR1 as SGDLS and CDR2 as YYNGEE. This CDR3 contains 15 residues. V was clipped by 4 bases and J by 0 bases; unmatched bases: 5.

This clone turned up a few times. The genes are TRBV6-4 and TRBJ1-2, with D perhaps matching TRBD1 (5 bases). Between the trimmed V and J ends, which lost 6 bases and 2 bases, there was a span of 7 bases. Germline CDR1 and CDR2: MRHNA and SNTAGT. The length of the CDR3 is 12 residues. The CDR3 loop is CASRGQNYGYTF. The CDR3 coding sequence is TGTGCCAGCAGGGGGCAAAACTATGGCTACACCTTC.

This clone was recorded a few times. The chain employs TRBV18 and TRBJ1-5; tentatively, D is TRBD1 (5 bases). This CDR3 has 16 residues. V lost 6 bases and J lost 3, with 18 bases in between. CDR1 KGHSH and CDR2 LQKENI come from the germline V gene. The CDR3 is CASSPAGGTNNQPQHF. The CDR3 DNA reads as TGTGCCAGCTCTCCCGCGGGAGGGACTAACAATCAGCCCCAGCATTTT.

This chain joins TRBV29-1 and TRBJ1-5, with unresolved D. Between the trimmed V and J ends, which lost 4 bases and 5 bases, there was a span of 12 bases. CDR1 is SQVTM and CDR2 is ANQGSEA in the germline V gene. The CDR3 contains 13 residues. CDR3 protein: CSVGDGRYQPQHF. The CDR3 DNA reads as TGCAGCGTTGGTGACGGTCGTTATCAGCCCCAGCATTTT.

This sequence joins TRBV10-3 and TRBJ2-5, with 10 bases aligning to TRBD2. This CDR3 spans 16 amino acids. Germline loops: CDR1 ENHRY, CDR2 SYGVKD. Trimming at V came to 2 bases and at J to 2 bases, leaving 5 bases not matched to a gene. As DNA, the CDR3 is TGTGCCATCAGTGAGCCGGGACTAGCGAGACAAGAGACCCAGTACTTC. This codes for CAISEPGLARQETQYF.

V and J are TRBV2 and TRBJ1-4; no firm D call. Germline CDR1 SNHLY, CDR2 FYNNEI. The CDR3 has 15 amino acids. The V end was cut by 6 bases, the J end by 0 bases, with 11 bases between. The CDR3 loop is CASRGAYATNEKLFF. CDR3 in DNA: TGTGCCAGCAGGGGAGCTTACGCAACTAATGAAAAACTGTTTTTT.

The rearrangement links TRBV10-3 to TRBJ1-2; tentative D call: TRBD1 (6 bases). Germline CDR1 is ENHRY and CDR2 is SYGVKD. Trimming took off 8 bases at V and 8 bases at J, with 21 bases between the two ends. This CDR3 has 14 amino acids. CDR3 DNA sequence: TGTGCCATCTGGGGGGGGGCCCCCAACAGAGGCTACACCTTC. It encodes CAIWGGAPNRGYTF.

In this sample, this clone turned up a few times. The J gene is TRBJ1-4, the V gene TRBV21-1. TRBV21-1 is a documented pseudogene. There are 15 residues in the CDR3. The CDR3 protein is CASSQRADQNEKLFF. In nucleotides, the CDR3 is TGTGCCAGCAGCCAACGAGCTGATCAAAATGAAAAACTGTTTTTT.

The chain couples TRBV19 to TRBJ1-1, with TRBD1 matching over 7 bases. CDR1 LNHDA and CDR2 SQIVND come from the germline V gene (reference sequence). The J segment lost 4 bases and the V segment lost 5 bases, leaving 4 bases of the junction unmatched. The length of the CDR3 is 13 residues. CDR3 sequence: CASSWQGGTEAFF. The CDR3 nucleotides are TGTGCCAGTAGTTGGCAGGGGGGCACTGAAGCTTTCTTT.

The V and J genes are TRBV10-3 and TRBJ1-6; possibly TRBD1 for D (6 bases). This CDR3 is built from 15 residues. The ends were cut back, 3 bases at V and 7 bases at J, with 13 bases in the middle. Germline V gives CDR1 ENHRY, CDR2 SYGVKD. CDR3 DNA: TGTGCCATCAGTGAACAGGGACTGAAGAATTCACCCCTCCACTTT. Translation: CAISEQGLKNSPLHF.

The chain uses TRBV6-6 and TRBJ2-5, with TRBD1 matching 11 bases. With V trimmed by 4 bases and J by 4 bases, 8 bases remained unmatched. CDR3 length equals 16 residues. CDR1 is MNHNY, CDR2 SVGAGI, per germline (reference sequence). CDR3 sequence (DNA): TGTGCCAGCAGTTCTGGGACAGGGGGTATCCGAGAGACCCAGTACTTC. It codes for CASSSGTGGIRETQYF.

The chain recombines TRBV6-6 with TRBJ1-1; the match to TRBD1 covers 7 bases. This CDR3 region has 14 residues. The germline CDR1 and CDR2 sequences are MNHNY and SVGAGI (reference sequence). J lost 1 base, V lost 8 bases, and 7 bases had no gene match. The CDR3 DNA is TGTGCCAGCTTAGCAGGGGGATCGAACACTGAAGCTTTCTTT. Protein sequence: CASLAGGSNTEAFF.

This chain links TRBV5-4 with TRBJ1-3; D not certain. CDR1 is SGHNT, CDR2 YYREEE, per germline (reference sequence). The V and J ends lost 4 bases and 2 bases respectively, with 10 bases between them. This CDR3 is built from 14 residues. Written as DNA, the CDR3 is TGTGCCAGCAGCGCGTCAAGCCCTGGAAACACCATATATTTT. Translating it yields CASSASSPGNTIYF.

The V call is TRBV5-8, the J call TRBJ1-6; D might be TRBD1 (5 bases). The CDR3 covers 13 residues. Looked up from germline, CDR1 is SGHTS and CDR2 is YDEGEE. V gave up 2 bases and J gave up 10 bases, with 10 bases separating them. Here the CDR3 reads CASSLGVDSPLHF. The DNA of the CDR3 is TGTGCCAGCAGCTTAGGGGTAGACTCACCCCTCCACTTT.

This chain uses TRBV29-1 with TRBJ1-3; no firm D call. Germline-derived CDR1 and CDR2 are SQVTM and ANQGSEA. V gave up 7 bases and J gave up 0 bases, with 4 bases separating them. This CDR3 is 11 amino acids long. The CDR3 DNA follows: TGCAGCGGGGGCTCTGGAAACACCATATATTTT. Translated: CSGGSGNTIYF.

As regards this clone: This CDR3 is also generated by other DNA sequences in the sample. The chain recombines TRBV5-1 with TRBJ1-3; D not resolved. The CDR3 totals 14 residues. With 0 bases removed from V and 0 bases from J, the gap between germline ends came to 4 bases. Germline CDR1 and CDR2: SGHRS and YFSETQ. The CDR3 protein is CASSLAGSGNTIYF. The CDR3 nucleotides are TGCGCCAGCAGCTTGGCGGGCTCTGGAAACACCATATATTTT.

V and J are TRBV5-4 and TRBJ2-2, with unresolved D. From germline, CDR1 is SGHNT and CDR2 YYREEE (reference sequence). The ends were cut back, 4 bases at V and 6 bases at J, with 16 bases in the middle. The CDR3 spans 15 residues. The CDR3 DNA reads TGTGCCAGCAGCGCAGAACTCTTCACTGCCGGGGAGCTGTTTTTT. Translation gives CASSAELFTAGELFF.

The genes are TRBV9 and TRBJ1-6; TRBD1 might be the D (5 bases). The CDR3 loop spans 18 amino acids. Germline CDR1 is SGDLS and CDR2 is YYNGEE. Between the trimmed V and J ends, which lost 5 bases and 3 bases, there was a span of 21 bases. Here the CDR3 reads CASREGWGTGGYNSPLHF. The CDR3 DNA follows: TGTGCCAGCAGGGAGGGGTGGGGAACCGGGGGCTATAATTCACCCCTCCACTTT.

This rearrangement joins TRBV19 to TRBJ1-1; D is unresolved. The CDR3 has 12 residues. V lost 10 bases and J 1 base, leaving 10 bases between the germline ends. Germline V CDR1 and CDR2: LNHDA, SQIVND (reference sequence). The CDR3 bases are TGTGCCACTTCTGAGGGGAACACTGAAGCTTTCTTT. Protein product: CATSEGNTEAFF.

This clone was recorded a few times. The J gene is TRBJ1-5, the V gene TRBV19, with D unresolved. Deletions cut 5 bases from V and 9 bases from J, with 11 bases between. Germline V gives CDR1 LNHDA, CDR2 SQIVND (reference sequence). The CDR3 spans 12 residues. This CDR3 is CASSERMGPQHF. The CDR3 DNA is TGTGCCAGTAGTGAGAGGATGGGGCCCCAGCATTTT.

This clone was seen once. The chain links TRBV28 to TRBJ1-5; 9 nucleotides match TRBD1. This CDR3 comprises 13 residues. The V and J ends lost 5 bases and 11 bases, in that order; junction bases with no gene match: 7. CDR1 and CDR2 from the germline V gene are MDHEN and SYDVKM. As DNA, the CDR3 is TGTGCCAGCAGTGCGGGACAGGGTAGGACCCAGCATTTT. Translated, it gives CASSAGQGRTQHF. The full variable domain, in which reference TRBV28 and TRBJ1-5 provide the parts outside the CDR3, is DVKVTQSSRYLVKRTGEKVFLECVQDMDHENMFWYRQDPGLGLRLIYFSYDVKMKEKGDIPEGYSVSREKKERFSLILESASTNQTSMYLCASSAGQGRTQHFGDGTRLSIL.

In its sample, this clone was seen a few times. This rearrangement joins TRBV5-1 to TRBJ1-1, with D possibly being TRBD1 (5 bases). V dropped 0 bases and J dropped 3 bases, with 18 bases sitting between them. This CDR3 is built from 17 residues. Germline V gene sequence: CDR1 SGHRS, CDR2 YFSETQ. CDR3 amino acids: CASSLEGAGRRYTEAFF. In DNA, the CDR3 is TGCGCCAGCAGCTTGGAAGGGGCGGGGCGCCGGTACACTGAAGCTTTCTTT.

V gene TRBV27 combines with J gene TRBJ2-7, with TRBD1 matching over 8 bases. The germline V gene encodes CDR1 MNHEY and CDR2 SMNVEV (reference sequence). The CDR3 contains 15 residues. Trimming took 6 bases from V and 2 from J; bases not matched to a gene: 9. The CDR3 region has the DNA TGTGCCAGCAGCCGGGGGACAGGCGATACCTACGAGCAGTACTTC. Translated, it gives CASSRGTGDTYEQYF.